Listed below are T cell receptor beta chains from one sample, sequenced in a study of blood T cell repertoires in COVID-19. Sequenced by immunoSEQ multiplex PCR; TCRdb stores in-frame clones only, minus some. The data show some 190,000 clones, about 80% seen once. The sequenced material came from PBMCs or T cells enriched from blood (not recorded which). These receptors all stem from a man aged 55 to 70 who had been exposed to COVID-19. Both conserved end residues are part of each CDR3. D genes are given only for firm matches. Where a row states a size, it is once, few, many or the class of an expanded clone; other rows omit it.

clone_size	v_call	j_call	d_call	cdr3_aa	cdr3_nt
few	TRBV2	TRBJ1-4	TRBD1	CASSDRGQANEKLFF	TGTGCCAGCAGTGACAGGGGGCAGGCTAATGAAAAACTGTTTTTT
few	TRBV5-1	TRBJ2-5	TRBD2	CASSLFGGEETQYF	TGCGCCAGCAGCTTGTTTGGGGGGGAAGAGACCCAGTACTTC
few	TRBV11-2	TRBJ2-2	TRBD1	CASSLGGQGKGGELFF	TGTGCCAGCAGCTTAGGGGGACAGGGCAAGGGCGGGGAGCTGTTTTTT
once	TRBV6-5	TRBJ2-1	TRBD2	CASSYAGGPRNEQFF	TGTGCCAGCAGTTACGCGGGAGGGCCTCGCAATGAGCAGTTCTTC
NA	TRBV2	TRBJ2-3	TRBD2	CASSADGGGTDTQYF	TGTGCCAGCAGTGCGGACGGGGGGGGCACAGATACGCAGTATTTT
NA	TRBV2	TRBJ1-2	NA	CASIGSQANGYTF	TGTGCCAGCATTGGGAGCCAAGCGAATGGCTACACCTTC
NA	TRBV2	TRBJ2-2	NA	CASNIDTGELFF	TGTGCCAGCAATATTGACACCGGGGAGCTGTTTTTT
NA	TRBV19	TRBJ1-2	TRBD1	CASSIGSDRGSYGYTF	TGTGCCAGTAGTATAGGGTCTGACAGGGGCTCGTATGGCTACACCTTC
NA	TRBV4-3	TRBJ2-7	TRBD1	CASSQAATGGGYEQYF	TGCGCCAGCAGCCAAGCCGCGACAGGGGGCGGCTACGAGCAGTACTTC
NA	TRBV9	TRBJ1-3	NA	CASSVGPLGGNTIYF	TGTGCCAGCAGCGTAGGGCCCTTGGGCGGAAACACCATATATTTT
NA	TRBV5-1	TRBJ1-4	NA	CASSLGAANEKLFF	TGCGCCAGCAGCTTGGGAGCGGCTAATGAAAAACTGTTTTTT
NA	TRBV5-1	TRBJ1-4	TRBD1	CASSLSGGWDEKLFF	TGCGCCAGCAGCTTGTCAGGGGGCTGGGATGAAAAACTGTTTTTT
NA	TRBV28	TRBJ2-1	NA	CASSLWRVARLGLNNEQFF	TGTGCCAGCAGTTTATGGAGGGTCGCGCGACTAGGTCTAAACAATGAGCAGTTCTTC
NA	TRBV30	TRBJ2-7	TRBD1	CAWRVGQGPGRAGNEQYF	TGTGCCTGGAGGGTGGGACAGGGCCCGGGGAGGGCCGGGAACGAGCAGTACTTC
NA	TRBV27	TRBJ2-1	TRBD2	CASSTNPTSGRYNEQFF	TGTGCCAGCAGTACGAACCCGACTAGCGGGCGATACAATGAGCAGTTCTTC
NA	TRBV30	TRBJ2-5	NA	CAWSPRGGRETQYF	TGTGCCTGGAGTCCACGGGGTGGCAGAGAGACCCAGTACTTC
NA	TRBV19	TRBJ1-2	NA	CASSIFRTTGQTKGYTF	TGTGCCAGTAGTATATTCAGAACGACCGGACAGACCAAAGGCTACACCTTC
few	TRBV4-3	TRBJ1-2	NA	CASSHQGGYGYTF	TGCGCCAGCAGCCACCAAGGGGGCTATGGCTACACCTTC
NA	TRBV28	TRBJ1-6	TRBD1	CASSLPGQGLSPLHF	TGTGCCAGCAGTTTACCGGGACAGGGTCTCTCACCCCTCCACTTT
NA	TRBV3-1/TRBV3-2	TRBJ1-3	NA	CASSQNLATTGNTIYF	TGTGCCAGCAGCCAAAATCTAGCGACTACGGGAAACACCATATATTTT
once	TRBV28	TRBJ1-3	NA	CASRADRGGNTIYF	TGTGCCAGCAGGGCGGATCGGGGGGGAAACACCATATATTTT
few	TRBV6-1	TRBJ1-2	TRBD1	CASSDNRGGYTF	TGTGCCAGCAGTGATAACAGGGGTGGCTACACCTTC
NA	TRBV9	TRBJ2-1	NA	CASSVGRERNEQFF	TGTGCCAGCAGCGTAGGACGGGAGAGGAATGAGCAGTTCTTC
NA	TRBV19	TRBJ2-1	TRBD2	CASSIGLGILDEQFF	TGTGCCAGTAGTATTGGACTAGGGATATTGGATGAGCAGTTCTTC
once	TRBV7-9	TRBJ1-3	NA	CASKTAVLSGNTIYF	TGTGCCAGCAAGACGGCGGTTCTAAGTGGAAACACCATATATTTT
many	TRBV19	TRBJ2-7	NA	CASSRDILASYEQYF	TGTGCCAGTAGCCGGGATATACTAGCCTCGTACGAGCAGTACTTC
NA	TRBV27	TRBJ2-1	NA	CASSFGPNNEQFF	TGTGCCAGCAGTTTTGGGCCAAACAATGAGCAGTTCTTC
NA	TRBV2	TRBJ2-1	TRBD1	CASSEFGDRNNEQFF	TGTGCCAGCAGTGAATTTGGGGACAGGAACAATGAGCAGTTCTTC
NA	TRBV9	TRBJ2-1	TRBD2	CASSVAPLAGVSYNEQFF	TGTGCCAGCAGCGTAGCCCCCCTAGCGGGAGTATCCTACAATGAGCAGTTCTTC